Here is one T cell receptor (beta chain) with its context. The data derive from a study of blood T cell repertoires in COVID-19. Donors in Cohort 3 counted as recovered after two negative PCRs, clearance, or symptom resolution. The CDR3 is made up of 13 amino acids. Trimming removed 6 bases at V and 8 bases at J, with 16 bases between. Profiling relied on immunoSEQ multiplex PCR, and the TCRdb table lists in-frame clones only, not all of them. The data contain about 440,000 clones, about nine tenths of them singletons. The clonotype was recovered from a young man who had recovered from COVID-19. The sample was PBMCs or T cells enriched from blood (not recorded which). The chain carries TRBV12-3 or TRBV12-4 and TRBJ1-2; perhaps TRBD1 as D (5 bases). As DNA, the CDR3 is TGTGCCAGCAGCCTTGGTGGGGCGCCGGGCTACACCTTC. Translating it yields CASSLGGAPGYTF.